A single sample is the source of the 31 T cell receptor beta chains below, sequenced in a study of blood T cell repertoires in COVID-19. Clones were sequenced by immunoSEQ multiplex PCR, and TCRdb holds only the in-frame ones, with some missing. Here the sample spans some 160,000 clones, roughly 77% being singletons. Sequenced input: peripheral blood. These receptors all stem from a man aged 70 or older with active or convalescent COVID-19.

V is TRBV7-8 and J is TRBJ1-5; D might be TRBD1 (6 bases). V shed 1 base and J shed 0 bases, with 16 bases lying between them. The CDR3 loop spans 18 amino acids. Germline CDR1 and CDR2: SGHVS and FQNEAQ. The chain's CDR3 is CASSLVARGFGSNQPQHF. The CDR3 DNA sequence: TGTGCCAGCAGCTTAGTTGCCAGGGGATTTGGTAGCAATCAGCCCCAGCATTTT.

The chain couples TRBV18 to TRBJ1-1, with unresolved D. Per the germline V gene, CDR1 is KGHSH and CDR2 is LQKENI. V was pared by 2 bases and J by 4 bases, with 11 bases between. This CDR3 has 14 amino acids. The CDR3 sequence is CASSPRAGGTEAFF. In DNA form, the CDR3 reads TGTGCCAGCTCACCAAGGGCAGGAGGCACTGAAGCTTTCTTT.

The chain is built from TRBV28 and TRBJ2-2; 9 positions agree with TRBD2. J was trimmed by 7 bases and V by 8 bases; bases with no gene match: 14. The CDR3 has 16 amino acids. From germline, CDR1 is MDHEN and CDR2 SYDVKM. CDR3 region: CASGGPGLAGHGELFF. In nucleotides, the CDR3 is TGTGCCAGCGGTGGGCCGGGGCTAGCGGGACACGGGGAGCTGTTTTTT.

V gene TRBV4-1 combines with J gene TRBJ1-2; D gene uncertain. V was shortened by 1 base and J by 8 bases, with 11 bases between the two germline ends. The CDR3 runs 13 residues. Germline CDR1 reads MGHRA; CDR2 reads YSYEKL. The CDR3 spells CASSQVGGWGYTF. For the CDR3, the DNA is TGCGCCAGCAGCCAAGTTGGAGGTTGGGGCTACACCTTC.

The rearrangement joins TRBV5-4 to TRBJ2-3, with 7 bases aligning to TRBD2. The germline V gene encodes CDR1 SGHNT and CDR2 YYREEE (reference sequence). The ends lost 4 bases at V and 4 bases at J; junction bases unmatched: 18. CDR3 size: 18 residues. Here the CDR3 DNA reads TGTGCCAGCAGCCTACGACTAGCTGGAGGGTCGGGGCCAGATACGCAGTATTTT. It yields the protein CASSLRLAGGSGPDTQYF.

Only a few counts were recorded for this clone. J is TRBJ2-2 and V is TRBV7-2; D perhaps matches TRBD2 (5 bases). Per the germline V gene, CDR1 is SGHTA and CDR2 is FQGNSA. CDR3 length: 14 amino acids. V was shortened by 1 base and J by 5 bases, with 8 bases between the two germline ends. The CDR3 reads CASSLDPGTGELFF. In DNA, the CDR3 is TGTGCCAGCAGCTTAGATCCGGGAACCGGGGAGCTGTTTTTT.

The table lists this clone with a few counts. The chain carries TRBV5-1 and TRBJ2-6; 14 nucleotides line up with TRBD2. Germline loops: CDR1 SGHRS, CDR2 YFSETQ. This CDR3 comprises 20 residues. After removal of 5 bases from V and 4 bases from J, the junction contained 14 bases not matched to a gene. The chain's CDR3 is CASRTSGREWVYTGANVLTF. Here the CDR3 DNA reads TGCGCCAGCAGGACTAGCGGGAGGGAATGGGTCTACACCGGGGCCAACGTCCTGACTTTC. Drawing the rest from reference TRBV5-1 and TRBJ2-6, the complete variable domain is KAGVTQTPRYLIKTRGQQVTLSCSPISGHRSVSWYQQTPGQGLQFLFEYFSETQRNKGNFPGRFSGRQFSNSRSEMNVSTLELGDSALYLCASRTSGREWVYTGANVLTFGAGSRLTVL.

V is TRBV2 and J is TRBJ1-1, with no clear D. CDR3 length: 14 residues. The germline V and J ends were trimmed by 8 bases and 0 bases, with 13 bases remaining between them. Germline assignment: CDR1 SNHLY and CDR2 FYNNEI. In nucleotides, the CDR3 is TGTGCCAGCGGAGGTCGACAAATGAACACTGAAGCTTTCTTT. Translating it yields CASGGRQMNTEAFF.

The gene calls are TRBV7-9 and TRBJ1-5; tentatively, D is TRBD1 (5 bases). The CDR3 is made up of 16 amino acids. CDR1 is SEHNR and CDR2 is FQNEAQ in the germline V gene (reference sequence). V lost 5 bases, J lost 0 bases, and 14 bases lay in between. CDR3 DNA sequence: TGTGCCAGCAGCCACGGGGGTGCTTATAGCAATCAGCCCCAGCATTTT. Residues: CASSHGGAYSNQPQHF.

J is TRBJ1-1 and V is TRBV5-1, with D unclear. V was trimmed by 0 bases and J by 0 bases, leaving 6 bases between them. Germline V gene data show CDR1 as SGHRS and CDR2 as YFSETQ. The CDR3 is 14 amino acids. For the CDR3, the DNA is TGCGCCAGCAGCTTGGACCAGTTGAACACTGAAGCTTTCTTT. As protein: CASSLDQLNTEAFF. Combining the CDR3 with reference TRBV5-1 and TRBJ1-1 gives the whole variable domain KAGVTQTPRYLIKTRGQQVTLSCSPISGHRSVSWYQQTPGQGLQFLFEYFSETQRNKGNFPGRFSGRQFSNSRSEMNVSTLELGDSALYLCASSLDQLNTEAFFGQGTRLTVV.

A few counts support this clone. The V gene is TRBV5-1, the J gene TRBJ2-5; no clear D. Germline values: CDR1 SGHRS, CDR2 YFSETQ. The V gene lost 2 bases and the J gene lost 2 bases, with 7 bases spanning the gap. This CDR3 is built from 13 residues. CDR3 coding DNA: TGCGCCAGCAGCTTACAATTACAAGAGACCCAGTACTTC. Encoded protein: CASSLQLQETQYF.

The V and J genes are TRBV24-1 and TRBJ2-1; maybe TRBD2 (5 bases). V dropped 2 bases and J dropped 3 bases, with 10 bases sitting between them. Germline lookup yields CDR1 KGHDR and CDR2 SFDVKD. This CDR3 is built from 15 residues. As DNA, the CDR3 is TGTGCCACCAGTGATTCCCGACGGGGCTACAATGAGCAGTTCTTC. Translating gives CATSDSRRGYNEQFF.

The CDR3 here is CSVSPGQGPSEQYF. In DNA, the CDR3 is TGCAGCGTTTCTCCGGGACAGGGACCCTCCGAGCAGTACTTC. The V and J genes are TRBV29-1 and TRBJ2-7; TRBD1 agrees at 9 bases. CDR1 is SQVTM, CDR2 ANQGSEA, per germline. V lost 5 bases, J lost 6 bases, and 11 bases stayed unmatched. The CDR3 is made up of 14 amino acids.

By sample fraction, this clone is large. The rearrangement links TRBV5-1 to TRBJ2-7; unclear D gene. The CDR3 covers 14 residues. Trimming left V 9 bases short and J 0 bases short, with 16 bases between. Germline-derived CDR1 and CDR2 are SGHRS and YFSETQ. CDR3 sequence: CATRPDTTSYEQYF. CDR3 DNA sequence: TGCGCCACCCGACCCGACACCACCTCCTACGAGCAGTACTTC.

This chain connects TRBV30 to TRBJ1-1; D gene uncertain. Germline CDR1 GTSNPN, CDR2 SVGIG (reference sequence). CDR3 length equals 13 residues. V shed 2 bases and J shed 7 bases, with 14 bases lying between them. The CDR3 loop reads CAWSFSRGSEAFF. CDR3 in DNA: TGTGCCTGGAGTTTCTCACGCGGGAGTGAAGCTTTCTTT.

The V and J genes are TRBV7-8 and TRBJ2-3; the D gene is possibly TRBD2 (5 bases). Trimming took off 10 bases at V and 4 bases at J, with 18 bases between the two ends. There are 14 residues in the CDR3. CDR1 SGHVS and CDR2 FQNEAQ come from the germline V gene. Written as DNA, the CDR3 is TGTGCCACCCAACCCCTTACGGGATCAGATACGCAGTATTTT. This translates into CATQPLTGSDTQYF.

This clone was picked up many times. The chain combines TRBV4-3 with TRBJ1-2; D may be TRBD1 (6 bases). The CDR3 runs 14 residues. Germline V CDR1 and CDR2: LGHNA, YSLEER. V was trimmed by 0 bases and J by 6 bases, leaving 11 bases between them. CDR3 residues: CASSQEGRGDGYTF. DNA for the CDR3: TGCGCCAGCAGCCAAGAGGGCAGGGGAGATGGCTACACCTTC.

The J gene is TRBJ2-2, the V gene TRBV19, with D uncertain. The CDR3 is 13 residues long. CDR1 and CDR2 from the germline V gene are LNHDA and SQIVND (reference sequence). The V and J ends lost 6 bases and 6 bases respectively, with 11 bases between them. The CDR3 coding sequence is TGTGCCAGTAGCGCAGGTCCCCCCGGGGAGCTGTTTTTT. Its protein product is CASSAGPPGELFF.

The chain joins TRBV7-9 to TRBJ2-7; D might be TRBD1 (6 bases). V was pared by 2 bases and J by 0 bases, with 17 bases between. The CDR3 sequence is 17 residues long. The germline CDR1 and CDR2 sequences are SEHNR and FQNEAQ (reference sequence). CDR3 sequence: CASSLPLPPGDSYEQYF. The CDR3 bases are TGTGCCAGCAGCTTACCGTTGCCCCCAGGGGACTCCTACGAGCAGTACTTC. The entire variable domain, with the rest obtained from reference TRBV7-9 and TRBJ2-7, is as follows: DTGVSQNPRHKITKRGQNVTFRCDPISEHNRLYWYRQTLGQGPEFLTYFQNEAQLEKSRLLSDRFSAERPKGSFSTLEIQRTEQGDSAMYLCASSLPLPPGDSYEQYFGPGTRLTVT.

This clone was detected a few times. The rearrangement joins TRBV5-6 to TRBJ2-1; TRBD2 is a possible D gene (5 bases). This CDR3 spans 16 amino acids. Between the trimmed V and J ends, which lost 3 bases and 0 bases, there was a span of 13 bases. Germline loops: CDR1 SGHDT, CDR2 YYEEEE. The CDR3 DNA is TGTGCCAGCAGCTGGCGACGGGGTTCCTCCTACAATGAGCAGTTCTTC. Amino acids: CASSWRRGSSYNEQFF.

The V call is TRBV10-3, the J call TRBJ2-7; 10 nucleotides line up with TRBD2. J was trimmed by 0 bases and V by 8 bases; bases with no gene match: 10. The germline V gene has CDR1 ENHRY and CDR2 SYGVKD. The CDR3 sequence is 16 residues long. The CDR3: CAIGYSGTSDSYEQYF. In nucleotides, the CDR3 is TGTGCCATCGGTTACTCCGGGACTAGCGACTCCTACGAGCAGTACTTC.

CDR3 bases: TGTGCCAGCAGCCCCGGACTAGCGGGGGGCTATGTGGAGACCCAGTACTTC. Translation: CASSPGLAGGYVETQYF. This chain uses TRBV7-9 with TRBJ2-5; 14 nucleotides align to TRBD2. The CDR3 loop spans 17 amino acids. Trimming took 5 bases from V and 5 from J; bases not matched to a gene: 10. CDR1 and CDR2 (germline): SEHNR, FQNEAQ (reference sequence).

In its sample, this clone was seen once. This sequence joins TRBV4-1 and TRBJ2-5; 8 nucleotides agree with TRBD2. Germline V gene data show CDR1 as MGHRA and CDR2 as YSYEKL. The junction had 7 bases not matched to a gene; V was cut back by 1 base and J by 0 bases. The CDR3 sequence is 17 residues long. The CDR3 is CASSQGRAGVHQETQYF. The DNA of the CDR3 is TGCGCCAGCAGCCAAGGGCGAGCGGGGGTTCACCAAGAGACCCAGTACTTC.

The V and J genes are TRBV7-9 and TRBJ1-2, with 7 bases aligning to TRBD1. V gave up 4 bases and J gave up 3 bases; unmatched junction bases: 11. CDR1 and CDR2 (germline): SEHNR, FQNEAQ (reference sequence). The CDR3 contains 16 residues. The CDR3 loop is CASSSAGRGPHYGYTF. CDR3 nucleotide sequence: TGTGCCAGCAGCTCCGCAGGAAGGGGGCCACACTATGGCTACACCTTC.

The chain joins TRBV7-8 to TRBJ2-5, with a weak D call TRBD2 (6 bases). The CDR3 is 15 amino acids. Trimming shortened V by 5 bases and J by 3 bases, and 16 bases separated the two germline ends. In germline, CDR1 is SGHVS, CDR2 FQNEAQ. The CDR3 sequence: CASSRRDGGKETQYF. CDR3 coding DNA: TGTGCCAGCAGCCGCCGGGACGGGGGAAAAGAGACCCAGTACTTC.

J is TRBJ2-1 and V is TRBV5-1; no firm D call. This CDR3 has 15 residues. Trimming stripped 1 base from V and 2 bases from J, with 10 bases between. CDR1 is SGHRS, CDR2 YFSETQ, per germline. CDR3 region: CASSLLLPTYNEQFF. CDR3 in DNA: TGCGCCAGCAGCTTGTTACTACCCACCTACAATGAGCAGTTCTTC.

The J gene is TRBJ2-5, the V gene TRBV7-9; D not certain. V lost 2 bases, J lost 5 bases, and 6 bases lay in between. Germline V gene sequence: CDR1 SEHNR, CDR2 FQNEAQ (reference sequence). CDR3 length equals 12 residues. CDR3: CASSLIGETQYF. For the CDR3, the DNA is TGTGCCAGCAGCTTAATCGGTGAGACCCAGTACTTC. The whole variable domain, filled in from reference TRBV7-9 and TRBJ2-5, reads DTGVSQNPRHKITKRGQNVTFRCDPISEHNRLYWYRQTLGQGPEFLTYFQNEAQLEKSRLLSDRFSAERPKGSFSTLEIQRTEQGDSAMYLCASSLIGETQYFGPGTRLLVL.

This clone was observed a few times. The chain combines TRBV5-8 with TRBJ2-3; the match to TRBD2 covers 7 bases. Germline values: CDR1 SGHTS, CDR2 YDEGEE. Trimming cost V 2 bases and J 2 bases; bases outside gene matches: 5. The CDR3 is 15 residues long. In DNA, the CDR3 is TGTGCCAGCAGCTTTGGCGGGGGTATCACAGATACGCAGTATTTT. Amino acids: CASSFGGGITDTQYF.

This sequence joins TRBV19 and TRBJ2-1, with 7 nucleotides matching TRBD1. Germline V CDR1 and CDR2: LNHDA, SQIVND (reference sequence). The CDR3 spans 16 residues. V dropped 3 bases and J dropped 6; count of bases not matched to a gene: 11. DNA of the CDR3: TGTGCCAGTAGTATTCCCGACAGGGTCGGCGTCAATGAGCAGTTCTTC. Translating it yields CASSIPDRVGVNEQFF.

As concerns this clone: Different DNA sequences within this sample yield the same CDR3. This chain uses TRBV5-1 with TRBJ2-5; D gene unclear. The V gene lost 0 bases and the J gene lost 2 bases, with 8 bases spanning the gap. The CDR3 has 14 amino acids. Looked up from germline, CDR1 is SGHRS and CDR2 is YFSETQ. CDR3 bases: TGCGCCAGCAGCTTGGGTTCGGGTCAAGAGACCCAGTACTTC. This translates into CASSLGSGQETQYF.

The chain links TRBV30 to TRBJ1-1, with 7 nucleotides matching TRBD1. Germline CDR1 reads GTSNPN; CDR2 reads SVGIG (reference sequence). V dropped 4 bases and J dropped 5; count of bases not matched to a gene: 4. This CDR3 comprises 12 residues. The CDR3 spells CAWNRGETEAFF. The CDR3 bases are TGTGCCTGGAACAGGGGAGAGACTGAAGCTTTCTTT.